This T cell receptor (beta chain) was found in a study of shared clonotypes between healthy human individuals. Turning to the study itself: CD4 naive cells filled three plates per donor, CD4 memory three, CD8 naive two and CD8 memory one.

This CDR3 contains 15 residues. Trimming pared 6 bases from V and 4 bases from J, leaving 19 bases between. Germline lookup yields CDR1 SGHTS and CDR2 YDEGEE. Only Caucasian adults living in Nashville, Tennessee served as donors. The method was immunoSEQ multiplex PCR; TCRdb's version includes in-frame clones alone and lacks a portion of them. The sample includes more than 1,200,000 clones, 98% to 99% of them seen just once. The rearrangement links TRBV5-8 to TRBJ1-1, with D maybe TRBD1 (5 bases). The specimen was naive CD4+ T cells sorted from blood. The subset: CD45RA+ positively selected. The sequence was collected from a man between 25 and 39 years old in good health. CDR3 amino acids: CASKGTKVPGTEAFF. The CDR3 nucleotides are TGTGCCAGCAAGGGGACGAAAGTGCCCGGCACTGAAGCTTTCTTT.